This paragraph covers one TCR beta chain sequence. CDR3 length: 13 amino acids. V was clipped by 0 bases and J by 6 bases, with 8 bases between them. Germline V CDR1 and CDR2: SGHKS, YYEKEE (reference sequence). This entry is derived from a study of blood T cell repertoires in COVID-19. As for the study in general: Samples taken during acute and convalescent COVID-19 were collected in the United States, Italy and Spain.

Followed longitudinally, the Seattle patients had been enrolled during active infection. Sequenced by immunoSEQ multiplex PCR; TCRdb stores in-frame clones only, minus some. Here the sample spans about 49,000 clones, around 87% being singletons. The sequencing sample was made of peripheral blood. This chain joins TRBV5-5 and TRBJ2-3, with D hard to call. The clonotype was recovered from an elderly woman with COVID-19, enrolled during active disease. The CDR3 sequence: CASSLALQDTQYF. In nucleotides, the CDR3 is TGTGCCAGCAGCTTGGCTCTTCAGGATACGCAGTATTTT.